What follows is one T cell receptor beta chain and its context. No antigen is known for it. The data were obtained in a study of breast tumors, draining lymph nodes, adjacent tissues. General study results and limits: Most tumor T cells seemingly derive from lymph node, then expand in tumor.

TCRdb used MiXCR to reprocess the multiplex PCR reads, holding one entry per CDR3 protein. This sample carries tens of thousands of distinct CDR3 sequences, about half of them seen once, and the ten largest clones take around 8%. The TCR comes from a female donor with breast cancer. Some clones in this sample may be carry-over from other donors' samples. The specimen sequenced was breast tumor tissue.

In nucleotides, the CDR3 is TGTGCCAGCCGCCAGGGTCCCCAGGGCTGTGCGAACACCGGGGAGCTGTTTTTT. This gives the protein CASRQGPQGCANTGELFF. V gene TRBV6-2 or TRBV6-3 combines with J gene TRBJ2-2; tentative D call: TRBD1 (5 bases). The germline V and J ends were trimmed by 8 bases and 0 bases, with 22 bases remaining between them. The germline V gene encodes CDR1 MNHEY and CDR2 SVGEGT. This CDR3 is 18 amino acids long.